Reported below is one TCR beta chain. The data originate from a study of blood T cell repertoires in COVID-19. Study at large: Whether acute or convalescent, the COVID-19 samples came from the United States, Italy and Spain. T cells, B-cell-depleted T cells, or PBMCs supplied cDNA or gDNA.

The study recruited people aged about 18 to 95 years across about 25 US areas. Clones were sequenced by immunoSEQ multiplex PCR, and TCRdb holds only the in-frame ones, with some missing. The sample has approximately 210,000 clones, over 75% seen once; the top ten hold about 7%. The CDR3 has 16 amino acids. The clonotype originates from a young man in a cohort exposed to, infected with or recovered from COVID-19 (not recorded which). The specimen sequenced was PBMCs or T cells enriched from blood (not recorded which). This chain links TRBV21-1 with TRBJ1-1. TRBV21-1 is designated a pseudogene. CDR3 region: CASSKGEGLGYTEAFF. In DNA, the CDR3 is TGTGCCAGCAGCAAAGGAGAGGGCCTCGGCTACACTGAAGCTTTCTTT.